This TCR beta chain was observed in a study of cytomegalovirus exposure and HLA in healthy donors. Study-level information: A preliminary data release comprised tens of millions of unique TCRs obtained from HLA-typed donors. Study conclusions and caveats: TCR beta chains numbering under 200 were designated cytomegalovirus-associated. Reportedly, HLA-A and HLA-B alleles of most subjects were accurately predicted from TCR beta. Among the most significant clusters, several appeared linked to common viral pathogens in a later analysis.

PCR employed 60 Vbeta and 13 Jbeta primers. Generated by immunoSEQ multiplex PCR, the TCRdb table keeps only in-frame clones and is missing some. Among 68,000 or so clones listed, around three quarters were seen once. Note on this clone: Its antigen is still unknown.

Per germline, CDR1 MDHEN and CDR2 SYDVKM. Between the trimmed V and J ends, which lost 6 bases and 4 bases, there was a span of 13 bases. CDR3 length equals 13 residues. The chain carries TRBV28 and TRBJ2-7, with TRBD1 as a possible D gene (6 bases). The sample taken for sequencing was PBMCs. This TCR was sampled from a woman aged 25 to 39 in good health and CMV-seronegative. The CDR3 loop is CASRPGHSYEQYF. The CDR3 DNA sequence: TGTGCCAGCAGGCCGGGACATTCGTACGAGCAGTACTTC.